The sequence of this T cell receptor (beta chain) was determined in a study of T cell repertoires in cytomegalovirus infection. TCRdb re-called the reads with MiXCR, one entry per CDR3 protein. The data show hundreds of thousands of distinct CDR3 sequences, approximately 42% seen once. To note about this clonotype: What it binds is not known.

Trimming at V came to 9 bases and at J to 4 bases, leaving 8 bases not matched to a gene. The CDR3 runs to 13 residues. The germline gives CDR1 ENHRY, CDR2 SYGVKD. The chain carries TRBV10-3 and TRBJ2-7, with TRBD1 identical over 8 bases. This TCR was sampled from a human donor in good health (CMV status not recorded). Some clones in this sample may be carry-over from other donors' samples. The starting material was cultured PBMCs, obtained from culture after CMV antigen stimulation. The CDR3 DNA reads TGTGCCATAAAGCAGGGGGCCCTATACGAGCAGTACTTC. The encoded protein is CAIKQGALYEQYF.